This TCR beta chain is from a study of CXCR3-negative and CXCR3-positive naive CD8 T cells. Study conclusions and caveats: Comparison of naive subsets found surface CD5 to be comparable, and TCR strength was inferred on the basis of TRB CDR3 properties. Naive cells, whether CXCR3-negative or CXCR3-positive, had similar TRBV-TRBJ usage, while memory cells differed.

For this clonotype: Its antigen is undetermined.

cDNA libraries for TRB were generated by 5' RACE incorporating UMI labels. TCRdb re-called the 5' RACE reads, yielding one record per CDR3 amino acid sequence without DNA. The data include over 100,000 distinct CDR3 sequences; the top ten clones carry 0.25% to 0.35%. Definition of naive CD8+ T cells rested on a CD45RO-CCR7+CD27+CD95- profile. In germline, CDR1 is WNHNN, CDR2 SYGVQD (reference sequence). This CDR3 contains 17 residues. This receptor was identified in a human donor in good health. Some clones in this sample may be carry-over from other donors' samples. The gene calls are TRBV10-1 and TRBJ1-6. Specimen: naive CXCR3- CD8+ T cells from blood. Stated subset: CD45RO-CCR7+CD27+CD95- naive CD8+ T cells lacking CXCR3 (TNR3-). CDR3 region: CASSESKNPSYNSPLHF.